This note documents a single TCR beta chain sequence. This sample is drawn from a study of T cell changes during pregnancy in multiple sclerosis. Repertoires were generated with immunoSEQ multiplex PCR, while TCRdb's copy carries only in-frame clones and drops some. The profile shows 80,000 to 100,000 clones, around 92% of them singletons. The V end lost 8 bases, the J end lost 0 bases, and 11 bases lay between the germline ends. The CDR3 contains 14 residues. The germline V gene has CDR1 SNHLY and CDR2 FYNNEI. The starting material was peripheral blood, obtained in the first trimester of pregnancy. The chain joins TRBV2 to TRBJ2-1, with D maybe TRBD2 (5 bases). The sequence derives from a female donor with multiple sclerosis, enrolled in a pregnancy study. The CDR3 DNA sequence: TGTGCCAGCGAGGGCCTGAGCTCCTACAATGAGCAGTTCTTC. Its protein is CASEGLSSYNEQFF.